This TCR beta chain came from a study of beta chain features in type 1 diabetes. In this sample, this clone turned up a few times. The entirety of the isolated RNA underwent reverse transcription, so expressed TCRB transcripts were sequenced. Profiled with immunoSEQ multiplex PCR; TCRdb holds only in-frame clones, not every one. Of around 300,000 clones detected, 7.5% to 9.5% appear once; the ten largest clones hold approximately 0.93%. Sorting based on CD45RO/CCR7/CD25/CD127/CD95/CD27 separated CD4+ naive, central memory, regulatory and stem cell-like memory cells. CDR1 is SGHTA and CDR2 is FQGNSA in the germline V gene. The V gene lost 3 bases and the J gene lost 6 bases, with 9 bases spanning the gap. The CDR3 spans 12 residues.

The origin of this receptor is a woman aged 18 to 35 in good health. Source material: central memory CD4+ T cells from blood. The chain joins TRBV7-2 to TRBJ2-7; D ambiguous. DNA for the CDR3: TGTGCCAGCAGCTTCTCATATGGCGAGCAGTACTTC. As protein: CASSFSYGEQYF. The full variable domain, with the rest looked up from reference TRBV7-2 and TRBJ2-7, is GAGVSQSPSNKVTEKGKDVELRCDPISGHTALYWYRQSLGQGLEFLIYFQGNSAPDKSGLPSDRFSAERTGGSVSTLTIQRTQQEDSAVYLCASSFSYGEQYFGPGTRLTVT.